Shown below are 7 T cell receptor beta chains from a single sample sequenced in a study of T cells expressing NK-cell markers. TCRdb processed the 5' RACE reads again and assigns one entry to each CDR3 protein, with no DNA. The listing contains some 460,000 distinct CDR3 sequences. Sequenced: blood T cells: a sorted CD56 or NKG2C T cell subset, CD4+ or CD8+ T cells, or bulk PBMC T cells (not recorded which). These receptors came from a woman in her 50s in good health.

The chain uses TRBV7-6 and TRBJ2-1; TCRdb picks TRBD2, but there is no DNA to check that call. The CDR3 contains 20 residues. Germline CDR1 reads SGHVS; CDR2 reads FNYEAQ. CDR3 region: CASSLEAAGRGRISYNEQFF.

CDR3 protein: CASRFRGVQETQYF. The J gene is TRBJ2-5, the V gene TRBV2; TCRdb names TRBD1, which stays unverified in the absence of DNA. Germline V CDR1 and CDR2: SNHLY, FYNNEI. This CDR3 contains 14 residues.

The chain employs TRBV6-1 and TRBJ2-3. Germline V CDR1 and CDR2: MNHNS, SASEGT. This CDR3 comprises 13 residues. CDR3 protein: CASRGAATDTQYF.

The chain links TRBV24-1 to TRBJ2-3; with no DNA, the TCRdb D assignment of TRBD2 cannot be verified. CDR1 and CDR2 (germline): KGHDR, SFDVKD. The CDR3 length is 17 residues. This CDR3 reads CATSDPGAGVGADTQYF.

V gene TRBV19 combines with J gene TRBJ1-2. Germline assignment: CDR1 LNHDA and CDR2 SQIVND (reference sequence). This CDR3 comprises 12 residues. The CDR3 sequence is CASSIDSYGYTF.

The rearrangement joins TRBV12-3 or TRBV12-4 to TRBJ1-1; TCRdb's assignment of TRBD1 cannot be checked, as there is no DNA. This CDR3 contains 15 residues. The CDR3: CARPTGEVLSPEAFF.

This chain links TRBV10-1 with TRBJ2-2; lacking DNA, the TRBD1 call made by TCRdb goes unchecked. This CDR3 is built from 15 residues. Per the germline V gene, CDR1 is WNHNN and CDR2 is SYGVQD (reference sequence). This CDR3 is CASKEGGENTGELFF.